The sequence of this TCR beta chain was determined in a study of T cells in Graves' hyperthyroidism and ophthalmopathy. It was RNA transcripts that yielded the amplified TCR beta CDR3 regions. The TCR CDR3 was amplified in a first-round RT-PCR using the HTBI primer set. From the multiplex PCR reads, TCRdb called clonotypes with MiXCR, one entry per CDR3 protein. The sample has around 390,000 distinct CDR3 sequences, roughly 14% seen once. Patients were excluded because of uncontrolled infection, other autoimmune disease, pregnancy or lactation. Overall study results and limits: Ophthalmopathy stood apart from stable hyperthyroidism in a 13 V-J model.

Notes on this clonotype: Its target is unknown.

The germline V gene encodes CDR1 SNHLY and CDR2 FYNNEI. The length of the CDR3 is 12 residues. V was cut by 2 bases and J by 6 bases, with 5 bases left in between. The genes are TRBV2 and TRBJ2-1; no clear D gene. Sequenced input: blood. The receptor's source is a woman in her twenties or thirties with Graves' ophthalmopathy. The CDR3 sequence is CASSEPGNEQFF. As DNA, the CDR3 is TGTGCCAGCAGTGAACCGGGCAATGAGCAGTTCTTC.